A selection of T cell receptor beta chains follows, all from one sample in a study of blood T cell repertoires in COVID-19. Profiling relied on immunoSEQ multiplex PCR, and the TCRdb table lists in-frame clones only, not all of them. The data show 200,000 to 250,000 clones, roughly 84% seen once. The sample was peripheral blood. These receptors all stem from a woman of 80 years or more with acute or convalescent COVID-19. The conserved cysteine and the conserved F or W are not part of the CDR3 here. Size values are once, few and many counts, or a class for expanded clones, and some rows have none.

>TRBV27|TRBJ1-6|.
ASSPGTGNSPLH
>TRBV6-6|TRBJ1-4|.
ASSYGGASTNEKLF
>TRBV24-1|TRBJ2-2|.
ATSANRNTGELF
>TRBV24-1|TRBJ2-2|.
ATSSRKGANTGELF
>TRBV3-1/TRBV3-2|TRBJ1-1|.
ASSPGQGNSEAF
>TRBV27|TRBJ1-5|.
ASSFAGVSNQPQH
>TRBV10-3|TRBJ1-2|.
AISESSGDGYT
>TRBV2|TRBJ2-1|once
ASSWAGGARNEQF
>TRBV7-9|TRBJ2-7|few
ASSPPGQGLYEQY
>TRBV5-1|TRBJ2-2|.
ASSADRGGLPGELF
>TRBV27|TRBJ2-3|.
ASSLRGPQGASTDTQY
>TRBV7-3|TRBJ2-1|.
ASSSQPLAGVLSSYNEQF
>TRBV6-5|TRBJ2-6|.
AIQQSSGANVLT
>TRBV24-1|TRBJ1-1|.
ATSDLRDSRFGGAF
>TRBV6-5|TRBJ1-6|once
ASQPTGNSPLH
>TRBV2|TRBJ1-3|.
ASRASRVRGSSSGNTIY
>TRBV7-2|TRBJ2-1|.
ASSLSAKTLVGEQF
>TRBV7-9|TRBJ1-1|.
ASRDQTGGRFTEAF
>TRBV28|TRBJ2-3|.
ASIEGGTDTQY
>TRBV5-1|TRBJ2-5|.
ASSSPGQGLQGGTQY
>TRBV7-2|TRBJ1-1|.
ASSLARVGRTEAF
>TRBV5-8|TRBJ1-2|.
ASSHDRQIYGYT
>TRBV11-3|TRBJ2-3|.
ASSRLVADTQY
>TRBV30|TRBJ2-7|.
AWAVKLTGSREQY